The 23 T cell receptor beta chains below were found in one sample sequenced in a study of CD8+ T cells in alopecia areata. RNA extraction and reverse transcription yielded cDNA as sequencing template. Sequencing used immunoSEQ multiplex PCR; TCRdb keeps in-frame clones, though not all of them. Here the sample spans fewer than 150,000 clones, approximately 85% being singletons. Regarding treatment: oral pan-JAK inhibitor, 5-10 mg twice daily. The sample was CD8+ T cells sorted from blood, taken at week 4, from a patient treated with tofacitinib. Every receptor here comes from a human donor with alopecia areata.

The J gene is TRBJ2-5, the V gene TRBV7-9, with TRBD2 identical over 12 bases. The length of the CDR3 is 16 residues. The germline gives CDR1 SEHNR, CDR2 FQNEAQ (reference sequence). V dropped 6 bases and J dropped 0; count of bases not matched to a gene: 5. CDR3 protein: CASRSWTSGDQETQYF. The CDR3 region has the DNA TGTGCCAGCAGGTCTTGGACTAGCGGGGACCAAGAGACCCAGTACTTC.

This clone was observed a handful of times. The chain joins TRBV6-6 to TRBJ2-5; TRBD1 matches at 8 bases. This CDR3 has 15 amino acids. Germline V lookup: CDR1 MNHNY, CDR2 SVGAGI (reference sequence). J lost 3 bases, V lost 7 bases, and 10 bases had no gene match. This CDR3 reads CASNRPGQEEETQYF. CDR3 nucleotide sequence: TGTGCCAGCAACCGACCGGGACAGGAGGAAGAGACCCAGTACTTC.

The chain recombines TRBV5-1 with TRBJ2-7; 7 positions match TRBD1. J lost 5 bases, V lost 2 bases, and 10 bases had no gene match. Germline assignment: CDR1 SGHRS and CDR2 YFSETQ. The CDR3 is made up of 15 amino acids. In DNA form, the CDR3 reads TGCGCCAGCAGCTTTGGTAAAGGGGGCGAGGACGAGCAGTACTTC. Amino acids: CASSFGKGGEDEQYF.

The genes are TRBV6-5 and TRBJ1-4; D call uncertain. Germline CDR1 is MNHEY and CDR2 is SVGAGI. This CDR3 region has 15 residues. V was clipped by 0 bases and J by 8 bases, with 13 bases between them. Here the CDR3 reads CASSYSNSNGEKLFF. The CDR3 coding sequence is TGTGCCAGCAGTTACTCGAATTCGAATGGGGAAAAACTGTTTTTT.

This clone was counted only a few times. The chain carries TRBV4-1 and TRBJ2-1; TRBD1 aligns across 9 bases. This CDR3 is built from 15 residues. The V gene end was trimmed by 3 bases and the J gene end by 0 bases; junction bases not matched to a gene: 0. Germline-derived CDR1 and CDR2 are MGHRA and YSYEKL. The CDR3 DNA reads as TGCGCCAGCAGCCAGACAGGGGGCTCCTACAATGAGCAGTTCTTC. Its translation is CASSQTGGSYNEQFF.

This chain links TRBV6-6 with TRBJ2-5; D not resolved. V lost 2 bases and J 0 bases, leaving 10 bases between the germline ends. The CDR3 extends over 15 amino acids. Germline values: CDR1 MNHNY, CDR2 SVGAGI (reference sequence). CDR3 bases: TGTGCCAGCAGTTACCTAACAGCGTACCAAGAGACCCAGTACTTC. Its protein is CASSYLTAYQETQYF.

This clone was seen a single time. The CDR3: CASSQVPRDAGNSPLHF. In nucleotides, the CDR3 is TGCGCCAGCAGCCAAGTCCCCCGGGACGCGGGTAATTCACCCCTCCACTTT. V and J are TRBV4-1 and TRBJ1-6; a weak D match, TRBD1 (5 bases). Deletions cut 1 base from V and 6 bases from J, with 16 bases between. The germline CDR1 and CDR2 sequences are MGHRA and YSYEKL. The CDR3 is 17 residues long.

This clone came up once. The chain carries TRBV9 and TRBJ1-2; D remains ambiguous. The V end lost 6 bases, the J end lost 8 bases, and 20 bases lay between the germline ends. Germline V gene sequence: CDR1 SGDLS, CDR2 YYNGEE. The CDR3 contains 14 residues. The CDR3 bases are TGTGCCAGCACCGGATACGATAAAGGGAGAGGCTACACCTTC. Translating gives CASTGYDKGRGYTF.

This chain joins TRBV5-6 and TRBJ2-1; 7 bases match TRBD2. The CDR3 contains 16 residues. V lost 4 bases to trimming and J lost 4 bases; unmatched junction nucleotides: 11. Germline V lookup: CDR1 SGHDT, CDR2 YYEEEE. CDR3: CASSPKGAGIYNEQFF. The CDR3 region has the DNA TGTGCCAGCAGCCCAAAGGGAGCGGGGATTTACAATGAGCAGTTCTTC.

In this sample, this clone turned up a few times. The V gene is TRBV6-5, the J gene TRBJ2-6; D ambiguous. V was pared by 5 bases and J by 0 bases, with 8 bases between. In germline, CDR1 is MNHEY, CDR2 SVGAGI. The CDR3 consists of 15 residues. The CDR3 DNA is TGTGCCAGCAGTCCCATGGTCTCTGGGGCCAACGTCCTGACTTTC. This codes for CASSPMVSGANVLTF.

The rearrangement links TRBV27 to TRBJ1-1; TRBD1 might be the D (5 bases). The germline CDR1 and CDR2 sequences are MNHEY and SMNVEV (reference sequence). The V end was cut by 0 bases, the J end by 3 bases, with 5 bases between. The CDR3 is made up of 13 amino acids. Written as DNA, the CDR3 is TGTGCCAGCAGTTTATCAGGGGACACTGAAGCTTTCTTT. Translation: CASSLSGDTEAFF.

The chain combines TRBV6-5 with TRBJ2-5, with no clear D. The germline V gene has CDR1 MNHEY and CDR2 SVGAGI. The V end lost 2 bases, the J end lost 5 bases, and 15 bases lay between the germline ends. The CDR3 runs 15 residues. CDR3 protein: CASSYLVTMRETQYF. The DNA of the CDR3 is TGTGCCAGCAGTTACCTGGTCACCATGCGGGAGACCCAGTACTTC.

This chain uses TRBV6-8 with TRBJ2-7, with unresolved D. CDR3 length: 14 residues. The germline V gene has CDR1 MNHGY and CDR2 SAAAGT. Trimming left V 9 bases short and J 4 bases short, with 19 bases between. CDR3 region: CARHTRQILYEQYF. Here the CDR3 DNA reads TGTGCCAGACACACTCGGCAGATCCTATACGAGCAGTACTTC.

This clone has just a few counts. This specimen includes other DNA sequences encoding the same CDR3. The rearrangement joins TRBV5-6 to TRBJ2-7; 8 bases are a match to TRBD1. V lost 2 bases to trimming and J lost 7 bases; unmatched junction nucleotides: 5. The germline V gene has CDR1 SGHDT and CDR2 YYEEEE. This CDR3 is built from 13 residues. CDR3 nucleotide sequence: TGTGCCAGCAGCTTCGGACAGGGTTGGGAGCAGTACTTC. Translation: CASSFGQGWEQYF.

The chain employs TRBV5-1 and TRBJ2-3; D tentatively reads TRBD1 or TRBD2 (5 bases each). V dropped 3 bases and J dropped 0 bases, with 11 bases sitting between them. There are 15 residues in the CDR3. Looked up from germline, CDR1 is SGHRS and CDR2 is YFSETQ. CDR3 loop: CASSSGTVSTDTQYF. CDR3 in DNA: TGCGCCAGCAGCTCGGGGACGGTTAGCACAGATACGCAGTATTTT.

V and J are TRBV13 and TRBJ2-5; no clear D. The assigned J gene may be wrong: the sequence end matches TRBJ2-7 better. The V gene's germline CDR1 is PRHDT and CDR2 FYEKMQ (reference sequence). The CDR3 runs to 13 residues. CDR3 loop: CASSLGDSYEQYF. Written as DNA, the CDR3 is TGTGCCAGCAGCCTCGGCGATTCCTACGAGCAGTACTTC.

The rearrangement uses TRBV15 and TRBJ2-3; the D is unclear. V gave up 5 bases and J gave up 2 bases, with 5 bases separating them. The germline gives CDR1 LNHNV, CDR2 YYDKDF (reference sequence). This CDR3 has 12 residues. The CDR3 DNA sequence: TGTGCCACCAGCGCCTCCACAGATACGCAGTATTTT. Translation gives CATSASTDTQYF.

This clone was observed a few times. The same CDR3 also results from other DNA sequences found in this sample. V is TRBV30 and J is TRBJ2-1, with D unclear. V lost 0 bases and J 7 bases, leaving 7 bases between the germline ends. The CDR3 is made up of 12 amino acids. Germline V gives CDR1 GTSNPN, CDR2 SVGIG (reference sequence). The CDR3 reads CAWSVVGNEQFF. CDR3 bases: TGTGCCTGGAGTGTGGTGGGGAATGAGCAGTTCTTC.

This clone occurred once. The chain carries TRBV5-6 and TRBJ2-1; the D is unclear. Germline V gene sequence: CDR1 SGHDT, CDR2 YYEEEE. There are 16 residues in the CDR3. V lost 4 bases and J 3 bases, leaving 17 bases between the germline ends. The CDR3 DNA reads TGTGCCAGCAGCCCGACGTCCCTCACTTTCTACAATGAGCAGTTCTTC. Its protein product is CASSPTSLTFYNEQFF.

The DNA of the CDR3 is TGTGCCAGCAGCCAAGCCAGCGGGGGCTGGGAAGGCACAGATACGCAGTATTTT. Residues: CASSQASGGWEGTDTQYF. V gene TRBV4-2 combines with J gene TRBJ2-3; 8 nucleotides line up with TRBD2. Germline-derived CDR1 and CDR2 are LGHNA and YNFKEQ. Losses at the gene ends were 1 base for V and 1 base for J; bases not matched to a gene: 10. There are 18 residues in the CDR3.

The genes are TRBV29-1 and TRBJ2-3; no firm D call. The CDR3 runs 12 residues. Between the trimmed V and J ends, which lost 5 bases and 10 bases, there was a span of 16 bases. Germline V gene lookup returns CDR1 SQVTM and CDR2 ANQGSEA. CDR3 region: CSVPGPAWAQYF. In DNA form, the CDR3 reads TGCAGCGTTCCAGGCCCAGCATGGGCGCAGTATTTT.

The chain links TRBV6-6 to TRBJ1-2; 9 bases line up with TRBD1. Per germline, CDR1 MNHNY and CDR2 SVGAGI (reference sequence). V was pared by 5 bases and J by 4 bases, with 8 bases of the junction left unmatched. The CDR3 totals 15 residues. The CDR3 DNA reads as TGTGCCAGCAGTCCACAGGGGGCAATGGGCTATGGCTACACCTTC. This gives the protein CASSPQGAMGYGYTF.

This chain joins TRBV5-1 and TRBJ2-5, with D tentatively TRBD2 (7 bases). V gave up 0 bases and J gave up 2 bases, with 11 bases separating them. The CDR3 spans 15 residues. CDR1 SGHRS and CDR2 YFSETQ come from the germline V gene. Here the CDR3 DNA reads TGCGCCAGCAGCTTGGATGGGGGGGCTCAAGAGACCCAGTACTTC. It is translated as CASSLDGGAQETQYF.